This T cell receptor (beta chain) originates from a study of response to subunit inactivated influenza vaccine. This clonotype showed up just a few times. Its antigen remains unidentified. The CDR3 covers 15 residues. Germline trimming cut 4 bases from V and 3 bases from J; bases unmatched to any gene: 6. Germline V gene lookup returns CDR1 SGDLS and CDR2 YYNGEE. Each CDR3 protein is one row after TCRdb ran MiXCR on the RT-PCR reads. The sample holds about 500,000 distinct CDR3 sequences, approximately 12% seen once. Findings and caveats of the study: That few new T cells are recruited by each seasonal influenza vaccination was the authors' suggestion.

V gene TRBV9 combines with J gene TRBJ2-7, with 11 bases aligning to TRBD1. The sequence was obtained from a man aged 50 to 59 who received an inactivated influenza vaccine. The sequencing here drew on PBMCs from blood, taken roughly 6 weeks after vaccination. As DNA, the CDR3 is TGTGCCAGCAGCAAGGGACAGGGGGTAGTCTACGAGCAGTACTTC. Its translation is CASSKGQGVVYEQYF.